These 30 T cell receptor beta chains share one sample of origin, sequenced in a study of blood T cell repertoires in COVID-19. Profiling relied on immunoSEQ multiplex PCR, and the TCRdb table lists in-frame clones only, not all of them. The sample lists around 170,000 clones, 86% occurring once. Sequenced sample: peripheral blood. The receptor set was obtained from a man aged 50 to 60 with active or convalescent COVID-19.

The chain links TRBV5-1 to TRBJ2-1; D not resolved. The V gene lost 4 bases and the J gene lost 14 bases, with 7 bases spanning the gap. CDR1 and CDR2 from the germline V gene are SGHRS and YFSETQ. This CDR3 comprises 9 residues. The CDR3 loop reads CASSPREFF. The CDR3 DNA is TGCGCCAGCAGCCCACGGGAGTTCTTC.

V usage is TRBV9 and J usage is TRBJ1-2; weak D call: TRBD1 (5 bases). V was pared by 3 bases and J by 6 bases, with 15 bases between. CDR3 length: 14 residues. The germline V gene has CDR1 SGDLS and CDR2 YYNGEE. CDR3 nucleotide sequence: TGTGCCAGCAGCGCGAGGAAAGGGGAGGATGGCTACACCTTC. Amino acid sequence: CASSARKGEDGYTF.

The chain links TRBV7-2 to TRBJ1-2; D is perhaps TRBD1 (5 bases). The CDR3 contains 13 residues. V was trimmed by 3 bases and J by 4 bases, leaving 9 bases between them. From germline, CDR1 is SGHTA and CDR2 FQGNSA. The CDR3 loop is CASSLGTIYGYTF. The CDR3 region has the DNA TGTGCCAGCAGCTTGGGGACTATCTATGGCTACACCTTC.

The genes are TRBV6-6 and TRBJ1-5; D remains ambiguous. Germline CDR1 reads MNHNY; CDR2 reads SVGAGI (reference sequence). V shed 7 bases and J shed 0 bases, with 13 bases lying between them. CDR3 length equals 15 residues. The CDR3 reads CASTRGPVSNQPQHF. The CDR3, as DNA: TGTGCCAGCACCCGCGGCCCAGTTAGCAATCAGCCCCAGCATTTT.

The chain has TRBV25-1 and TRBJ1-6; 9 nucleotides match TRBD1. The CDR3 contains 14 residues. CDR1 is MGHDK, CDR2 SYGVNS, per germline. V lost 6 bases and J lost 8; bases outside the gene matches: 5. The CDR3 loop is CASSPTGGDSPLHF. In DNA form, the CDR3 reads TGTGCCAGCAGCCCGACAGGGGGAGATTCACCCCTCCACTTT.

The V and J genes are TRBV15 and TRBJ2-1, with a weak D call TRBD2 (6 bases). Between the trimmed V and J ends, which lost 0 bases and 2 bases, there was a span of 14 bases. CDR1 is LNHNV, CDR2 YYDKDF, per germline (reference sequence). The CDR3 sequence is 17 residues long. CDR3: CATSRDRGGTTYNEQFF. DNA of the CDR3: TGTGCCACCAGCAGAGATCGTGGCGGGACGACCTACAATGAGCAGTTCTTC. The variable domain in full, with the rest retrieved from reference TRBV15 and TRBJ2-1, is DAMVIQNPRYQVTQFGKPVTLSCSQTLNHNVMYWYQQKSSQAPKLLFHYYDKDFNNEADTPDNFQSRRPNTSFCFLDIRSPGLGDTAMYLCATSRDRGGTTYNEQFFGPGTRLTVL.

V usage is TRBV6-4 and J usage is TRBJ1-1, with D possibly TRBD1 on 6 matching bases. The CDR3 is made up of 13 amino acids. Germline V lookup: CDR1 MRHNA, CDR2 SNTAGT. V lost 6 bases and J lost 1, with 9 bases in between. CDR3 sequence reads: CASSLTGNTEAFF. The CDR3 DNA is TGTGCCAGCAGCCTGACAGGGAACACTGAAGCTTTCTTT.

The table lists this clone with a count of one. The V call is TRBV9, the J call TRBJ2-2; the D gene is possibly TRBD1 (6 bases). Germline assignment: CDR1 SGDLS and CDR2 YYNGEE. The CDR3 totals 15 residues. V lost 4 bases, J lost 4 bases, and 14 bases lay in between. In nucleotides, the CDR3 is TGTGCCAGCAGCCTCCGGGACAACCCCACCGGGGAGCTGTTTTTT. Amino acid sequence: CASSLRDNPTGELFF.

This rearrangement joins TRBV6-2 or TRBV6-3 to TRBJ2-3, with 7 bases that match TRBD2. Per the germline V gene, CDR1 is MNHEY and CDR2 is SVGEGT. The CDR3 is 16 residues long. Germline trimming cut 3 bases from V and 0 bases from J; bases unmatched to any gene: 6. CDR3 residues: CASSYGDGGSTDTQYF. For the CDR3, the DNA is TGTGCCAGCAGTTATGGAGACGGGGGGAGCACAGATACGCAGTATTTT.

J is TRBJ2-3 and V is TRBV27, with D tentatively TRBD2 (5 bases). The CDR3 has 15 residues. CDR1 is MNHEY and CDR2 is SMNVEV in the germline V gene (reference sequence). V was shortened by 7 bases and J by 6 bases, with 20 bases between the two germline ends. CDR3 bases: TGTGCCAGCACCCTCGGGAACGGAGGCTTGGATACGCAGTATTTT. Its protein is CASTLGNGGLDTQYF.

The gene calls are TRBV3-1 (or the pseudogene TRBV3-2) and TRBJ2-1; possibly TRBD1 for D (5 bases). The V end was cut by 0 bases, the J end by 6 bases, with 9 bases between. This CDR3 is 14 amino acids long. Per germline, CDR1 LGHDT and CDR2 YNNKEL (reference sequence). The CDR3 loop is CASSQEGRVNEQFF. CDR3 DNA sequence: TGTGCCAGCAGCCAAGAGGGCAGGGTCAATGAGCAGTTCTTC.

The V call is TRBV2, the J call TRBJ2-3; the D gene is possibly TRBD1 (5 bases). Deletions cut 8 bases from V and 1 base from J, with 16 bases between. The CDR3 contains 15 residues. CDR1 and CDR2 from the germline V gene are SNHLY and FYNNEI. The DNA for the CDR3 is TGTGCCAGCGCCCTCCAGGGTTTGGGCACAGATACGCAGTATTTT. Amino acids: CASALQGLGTDTQYF. The full variable domain, in which reference TRBV2 and TRBJ2-3 provide the parts outside the CDR3, is EPEVTQTPSHQVTQMGQEVILRCVPISNHLYFYWYRQILGQKVEFLVSFYNNEISEKSEIFDDQFSVERPDGSNFTLKIRSTKLEDSAMYFCASALQGLGTDTQYFGPGTRLTVL.

This clone appeared a few times. This rearrangement joins TRBV6-6 to TRBJ1-2, with 11 nucleotides matching TRBD1. The length of the CDR3 is 16 residues. Germline V gene lookup returns CDR1 MNHNY and CDR2 SVGAGI (reference sequence). V trimming: 2 bases; J trimming: 7 bases; junction bases outside the gene matches: 9. In nucleotides, the CDR3 is TGTGCCAGCAGTTACATACTAAGGGACAGGGGGATTGGCTACACCTTC. Encoded protein: CASSYILRDRGIGYTF.

The chain combines TRBV18 with TRBJ2-3; D gene uncertain. CDR3 length equals 15 residues. V was cut by 1 base and J by 0 bases, with 8 bases left in between. Germline CDR1 and CDR2: KGHSH and LQKENI. The DNA of the CDR3 is TGTGCCAGCTCACCACTAGCAGCTAGCACAGATACGCAGTATTTT. Translation gives CASSPLAASTDTQYF.

This clone turned up a few times. The chain joins TRBV25-1 to TRBJ1-6; D uncertain. Trimming took 0 bases from V and 6 from J, leaving 6 bases between them. CDR1 and CDR2 from the germline V gene are MGHDK and SYGVNS. The CDR3 is 14 amino acids. CDR3 sequence: CASSEYGSNSPLHF. As DNA, the CDR3 is TGTGCCAGCAGTGAATATGGTAGTAATTCACCCCTCCACTTT.

The chain recombines TRBV7-2 with TRBJ2-3; 10 positions agree with TRBD2. Germline V gene sequence: CDR1 SGHTA, CDR2 FQGNSA. V was pared by 2 bases and J by 3 bases, with 8 bases of the junction left unmatched. This CDR3 contains 17 residues. CDR3 residues: CASSLNPGLASTDTQYF. In DNA form, the CDR3 reads TGTGCCAGCAGCTTAAATCCGGGACTAGCGTCTACAGATACGCAGTATTTT.

The gene calls are TRBV4-2 and TRBJ1-2; D is unresolved. Germline loops: CDR1 LGHNA, CDR2 YNFKEQ. This CDR3 is built from 12 residues. The V and J ends lost 5 bases and 8 bases respectively, with 12 bases between them. CDR3 loop: CASSLTEGGYTF. The DNA for the CDR3 is TGTGCCAGCAGCTTAACGGAGGGAGGCTACACCTTC.

Comment on this clone: Other DNA sequences within the sample encode an identical CDR3. V usage is TRBV6-5 and J usage is TRBJ2-3, with 9 bases lining up with TRBD2. CDR1 MNHEY and CDR2 SVGAGI come from the germline V gene. The CDR3 is 14 residues long. Germline trimming cut 5 bases from V and 3 bases from J; bases unmatched to any gene: 3. In nucleotides, the CDR3 is TGTGCCAGCAGTCCGGGACTAGCAACAGATACGCAGTATTTT. Translating it yields CASSPGLATDTQYF.

The CDR3: CASSYSGQLNYGYTF. CDR3 coding DNA: TGTGCCAGCAGTTACTCGGGACAGCTTAACTATGGCTACACCTTC. This sequence joins TRBV6-5 and TRBJ1-2, with 7 bases fitting TRBD1. CDR1 and CDR2 from the germline V gene are MNHEY and SVGAGI. Losses at the gene ends were 0 bases for V and 1 base for J; bases not matched to a gene: 2. The CDR3 has 15 amino acids.

The gene calls are TRBV5-6 and TRBJ1-2; 7 bases fit TRBD1. The CDR3 runs to 13 residues. Per the germline V gene, CDR1 is SGHDT and CDR2 is YYEEEE. The V gene end was trimmed by 4 bases and the J gene end by 4 bases; junction bases not matched to a gene: 4. CDR3 coding DNA: TGTGCCAGCAGCCTTACAGGGGCCTATGGCTACACCTTC. Its translation: CASSLTGAYGYTF.

This rearrangement joins TRBV9 to TRBJ1-1, with 8 bases identical to TRBD1. The trim removed 3 bases at V and 3 bases at J, leaving 1 base unmatched. The CDR3 is made up of 13 amino acids. CDR1 is SGDLS and CDR2 is YYNGEE in the germline V gene. CDR3 DNA: TGTGCCAGCAGCGAGGGACAGGACACTGAAGCTTTCTTT. Amino acid sequence: CASSEGQDTEAFF.

This chain joins TRBV7-6 and TRBJ2-3, with TRBD2 matching over 9 bases. The CDR3 loop spans 18 amino acids. Germline V gene lookup returns CDR1 SGHVS and CDR2 FNYEAQ. Trimming at V came to 5 bases and at J to 3 bases, leaving 15 bases not matched to a gene. CDR3 DNA sequence: TGTGCCAGCAGCGCTCGGACGTCTCTAGCGGGATTTACAGATACGCAGTATTTT. It is translated as CASSARTSLAGFTDTQYF.

The V gene is TRBV3-1 (or the pseudogene TRBV3-2), the J gene TRBJ2-1, with 11 bases matching TRBD1. V gave up 6 bases and J gave up 2 bases; unmatched junction bases: 0. This CDR3 comprises 14 residues. Germline CDR1 is LGHDT and CDR2 is YNNKEL (reference sequence). The CDR3 here is CASRGQGAYNEQFF. CDR3 bases: TGTGCCAGCAGGGGACAGGGGGCCTACAATGAGCAGTTCTTC.

V is TRBV5-6 and J is TRBJ2-7, with TRBD2 matching 8 bases. Germline CDR1 reads SGHDT; CDR2 reads YYEEEE. The CDR3 extends over 15 amino acids. Trimming at V came to 4 bases and at J to 3 bases, leaving 9 bases not matched to a gene. CDR3 DNA sequence: TGTGCCAGCAGCGCTCCGGGACTAGGGCGCTACGAGCAGTACTTC. As protein: CASSAPGLGRYEQYF.

This clone was picked up one time. V usage is TRBV11-2 and J usage is TRBJ2-1, with 8 bases identical to TRBD2. In germline, CDR1 is SGHAT, CDR2 FQNNGV. J gave up 6 bases and V 1 base, and 5 bases lay outside the gene matches. The CDR3 runs 15 residues. The CDR3 DNA sequence: TGTGCCAGCAGCTTAGGAGCTGGGACTAGCAATGAGCAGTTCTTC. Translated, it gives CASSLGAGTSNEQFF. Supplemented by reference TRBV11-2 and TRBJ2-1, the full variable domain reads EAGVAQSPRYKIIEKRQSVAFWCNPISGHATLYWYQQILGQGPKLLIQFQNNGVVDDSQLPKDRFSAERLKGVDSTLKIQPAKLEDSAVYLCASSLGAGTSNEQFFGPGTRLTVL.

The genes are TRBV18 and TRBJ1-1; D is ambiguous. The CDR3 loop spans 13 amino acids. From germline, CDR1 is KGHSH and CDR2 LQKENI. Trimming left V 4 bases short and J 0 bases short, with 6 bases between. The CDR3: CASSQQLNTEAFF. CDR3 DNA: TGTGCCAGCTCACAGCAACTGAACACTGAAGCTTTCTTT.

V gene TRBV3-1 (or the pseudogene TRBV3-2) combines with J gene TRBJ2-3; TRBD2 is a possible D gene (6 bases). This CDR3 contains 15 residues. V gave up 2 bases and J gave up 5 bases, with 14 bases separating them. Per the germline V gene, CDR1 is LGHDT and CDR2 is YNNKEL (reference sequence). The CDR3 sequence: CASSQLGDLGDTQYF. Written as DNA, the CDR3 is TGTGCCAGCAGCCAATTGGGGGACTTAGGAGATACGCAGTATTTT.

This chain joins TRBV5-6 and TRBJ2-3; D call uncertain. V shed 0 bases and J shed 4 bases, with 9 bases lying between them. This CDR3 has 14 residues. From germline, CDR1 is SGHDT and CDR2 YYEEEE. The chain's CDR3 is CASSLDRVADTQYF. The CDR3 nucleotides read TGTGCCAGCAGCTTGGACCGGGTTGCAGATACGCAGTATTTT.

This rearrangement joins TRBV28 to TRBJ1-2; 8 nucleotides line up with TRBD1. CDR1 is MDHEN, CDR2 SYDVKM, per germline. The CDR3 loop spans 16 amino acids. V lost 4 bases, J lost 8 bases, and 15 bases stayed unmatched. In DNA, the CDR3 is TGTGCCAGCAGTTCCCGGAATACTGGGACAGGTGCCGGCTACACCTTC. It specifies CASSSRNTGTGAGYTF.

The genes are TRBV19 and TRBJ1-5; 7 bases are a match to TRBD1. This CDR3 is 17 amino acids long. V was clipped by 3 bases and J by 0 bases; unmatched bases: 8. The germline CDR1 and CDR2 sequences are LNHDA and SQIVND (reference sequence). In DNA form, the CDR3 reads TGTGCCAGTAGTATTTGGCAGGGGGTCCTTAGCAATCAGCCCCAGCATTTT. Protein sequence: CASSIWQGVLSNQPQHF. The variable domain in full, with the rest retrieved from reference TRBV19 and TRBJ1-5, is DGGITQSPKYLFRKEGQNVTLSCEQNLNHDAMYWYRQDPGQGLRLIYYSQIVNDFQKGDIAEGYSVSREKKESFPLTVTSAQKNPTAFYLCASSIWQGVLSNQPQHFGDGTRLSIL.